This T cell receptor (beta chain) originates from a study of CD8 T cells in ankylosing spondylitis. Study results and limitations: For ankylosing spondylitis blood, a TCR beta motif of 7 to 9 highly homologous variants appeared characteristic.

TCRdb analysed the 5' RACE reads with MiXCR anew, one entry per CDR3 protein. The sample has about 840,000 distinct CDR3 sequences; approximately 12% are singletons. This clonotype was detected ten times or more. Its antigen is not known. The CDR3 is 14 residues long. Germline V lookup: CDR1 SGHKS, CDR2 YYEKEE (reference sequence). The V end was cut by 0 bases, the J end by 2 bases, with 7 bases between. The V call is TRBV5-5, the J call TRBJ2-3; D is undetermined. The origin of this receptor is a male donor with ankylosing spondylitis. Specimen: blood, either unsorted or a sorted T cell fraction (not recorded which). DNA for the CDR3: TGTGCCAGCAGCTTGGGGCGCGCCACAGATACGCAGTATTTT. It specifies CASSLGRATDTQYF.